The rows below give T cell receptor beta chains drawn from one sample of a study of blood T cells in healthy people across ages. Using its own MiXCR run on the 5' RACE reads, TCRdb lists one record per CDR3 protein. The sample contains about 1.7 million distinct CDR3 sequences, roughly 30% of which appear only once. The material sequenced was blood. The source is a woman aged 25 to 45 in good health. Both conserved end residues are part of each CDR3. Each record gives: D gene, clone size, V gene, J gene, CDR3 protein, CDR3 DNA. The D gene is left open where the match is weak. Not all rows give a size; the values are once, few, many and, for expanded clones, a class.

.	many	TRBV12-3/TRBV12-4	TRBJ2-1	CASSGRLEQFF	TGTGCCAGCAGCGGGCGTCTTGAGCAGTTCTTC
TRBD1	.	TRBV7-2	TRBJ2-7	CASSLESGTGNEQYF	TGTGCCAGCAGCTTAGAGTCTGGGACAGGGAACGAGCAGTACTTC
.	.	TRBV29-1	TRBJ2-7	CSVLGNYEQYF	TGCAGCGTTCTTGGAAACTACGAGCAGTACTTC
.	many	TRBV14	TRBJ2-5	CASSPRPGSGQETQYF	TGTGCCAGCAGCCCCCGTCCGGGGAGTGGCCAAGAGACCCAGTACTTC
TRBD1	few	TRBV20-1	TRBJ2-4	CSAESNKGARNIQYF	TGCAGTGCTGAGAGCAATAAGGGGGCTAGAAACATTCAGTACTTC
TRBD2	few	TRBV10-3	TRBJ2-1	CAISTSGHNEQFF	TGTGCCATCTCTACTAGCGGCCACAATGAGCAGTTCTTC
.	.	TRBV12-3/TRBV12-4	TRBJ2-2	CASSFVRAGELFF	TGTGCCAGCAGTTTTGTTCGCGCCGGGGAGCTGTTTTTT
.	few	TRBV7-9	TRBJ1-6	CASSLGDGHSPLHF	TGTGCCAGCAGCCTCGGGGACGGCCATTCACCCCTCCACTTT
.	few	TRBV5-1	TRBJ2-4	CASSLSPDTSSQNIQYF	TGCGCCAGCAGCTTGAGCCCAGATACTTCTAGCCAAAACATTCAGTACTTC
.	.	TRBV7-2	TRBJ2-1	CASSSTAQSSYNEQFF	TGCGCCAGCAGCTCGACAGCCCAGAGCTCCTACAATGAGCAGTTCTTC
.	.	TRBV4-3	TRBJ2-3	CASSPLVGADTQYF	TGCGCCAGCAGCCCTCTGGTTGGGGCAGATACGCAGTATTTT
.	few	TRBV4-2	TRBJ1-1	CASSQEGWNTEAFF	TGTGCCAGCAGCCAAGAGGGTTGGAACACTGAAGCTTTCTTT
TRBD2	.	TRBV7-2	TRBJ2-2	CASGRDYLTGERFF	TGTGCCAGCGGCCGGGACTACCTCACCGGGGAGCGGTTTTTT
TRBD1	.	TRBV29-1	TRBJ1-2	CSAWDRTYTF	TGCAGCGCCTGGGACAGGACCTACACCTTC
.	.	TRBV9	TRBJ1-3	CASSVGAFSGNTIYF	TGTGCCAGCAGCGTAGGCGCCTTTTCTGGAAACACCATATATTTT
.	.	TRBV9	TRBJ2-5	CASSGHRDSEETQYF	TGTGCCAGCAGCGGCCACCGGGACTCTGAAGAGACCCAGTACTTC
.	.	TRBV7-2	TRBJ1-2	CASSPREVIYGYTF	TGTGCCAGCAGCCCTCGGGAGGTTATCTATGGCTACACCTTC
.	.	TRBV20-1	TRBJ2-5	CSAAPGRQLKETQYF	TGCAGTGCTGCGCCCGGGAGACAGCTAAAAGAGACCCAGTACTTC
TRBD1	few	TRBV7-9	TRBJ1-5	CASSLNPTGGNQPQHF	TGTGCCAGCAGCTTAAACCCGACAGGGGGAAATCAGCCCCAGCATTTT
.	few	TRBV30	TRBJ2-7	CAWSVSQLYEQYF	TGTGCCTGGAGTGTAAGCCAGCTATACGAGCAGTACTTC
TRBD1	few	TRBV19	TRBJ1-5	CASGRGQGDQPQHF	TGTGCCAGTGGAAGAGGACAGGGAGATCAGCCCCAGCATTTT
.	many	TRBV15	TRBJ2-7	CATSRVAHEQYF	TGTGCCACCAGCAGAGTCGCGCACGAGCAGTACTTC
.	.	TRBV12-3/TRBV12-4	TRBJ1-3	CASIRGSISGNTIYF	TGTGCCAGCATTCGGGGCTCAATCTCTGGAAACACCATATATTTT
TRBD2	many	TRBV6-2/TRBV6-3	TRBJ2-7	CASTYRLAGAYEQYF	TGTGCCAGCACTTACAGACTAGCGGGGGCCTACGAGCAGTACTTC
.	few	TRBV12-3/TRBV12-4	TRBJ2-5	CASINPEGRGEETQYF	TGTGCCAGCATTAACCCCGAGGGGCGGGGCGAAGAGACCCAGTACTTC
.	.	TRBV10-3	TRBJ2-7	CAIGAEKTYEQYF	TGTGCCATAGGGGCGGAAAAAACCTACGAGCAGTACTTC
.	few	TRBV20-1	TRBJ1-2	CSATGGNEGYGYTF	TGCAGTGCTACCGGAGGGAATGAGGGCTATGGCTACACCTTC
.	.	TRBV3-1	TRBJ2-1	CASSQEGASYNEQFF	TGTGCCAGCAGCCAAGAGGGGGCCTCGTACAATGAGCAGTTCTTC
.	.	TRBV5-1	TRBJ2-5	CASSFQRDQETQYF	TGCGCCAGCAGCTTCCAGCGGGACCAAGAGACCCAGTACTTC
TRBD2	many	TRBV15	TRBJ2-7	CATVGEGGNEQYF	TGTGCCACCGTCGGGGAGGGTGGCAACGAGCAGTACTTC
.	once	TRBV5-1	TRBJ1-2	CASSHERFRGYTF	TGCGCCAGCAGCCACGAGAGATTCCGGGGCTACACCTTC
TRBD2	.	TRBV7-2	TRBJ2-1	CASSWTSGGDNEQFF	TGTGCCAGCAGCTGGACTAGCGGGGGAGACAATGAGCAGTTCTTC
.	.	TRBV10-3	TRBJ1-2	CAISASGPSNHYGYTF	TGTGCCATCAGTGCTTCGGGGCCTTCCAACCACTATGGCTACACCTTC
TRBD1	.	TRBV11-2	TRBJ1-2	CASSKQGAGYGYTF	TGTGCCAGCAGTAAACAGGGGGCTGGCTATGGCTACACCTTC
.	once	TRBV3-1	TRBJ1-2	CASSLHRARYDYTF	TGTGCCAGCAGTCTACACAGGGCTCGGTATGACTACACCTTC
.	.	TRBV27	TRBJ2-7	CASRWAGDYEQYF	TGTGCCAGCAGATGGGCGGGCGACTACGAGCAGTACTTC
.	.	TRBV28	TRBJ2-7	CASSLSPTTGLDEQYF	TGTGCCAGCAGTTTATCTCCTACTACGGGCTTAGACGAGCAGTACTTC
TRBD2	many	TRBV7-2	TRBJ2-7	CASSLGTSGVGEQYF	TGTGCCAGCAGCTTAGGGACTAGCGGAGTCGGCGAGCAGTACTTC
.	few	TRBV7-9	TRBJ1-4	CASSFPAPNEKLFF	TGTGCCAGCAGCTTCCCGGCCCCTAATGAAAAACTGTTTTTT
.	few	TRBV3-1	TRBJ1-2	CASSQSGDQAGYTF	TGTGCCAGCAGCCAGTCGGGAGACCAGGCTGGCTACACCTTC